This T cell receptor beta chain was sequenced for a study of regulatory T cells in long-lasting Graves disease. Findings and limits, study-wide: Among samples with persistent disease, TRBV28, TRBJ1-2 and TRBJ2-5 were favored.

Arm-PCR with iRepertoire HTBI primers amplified the CDR3 regions for these TCR beta libraries. TCRdb recomputed calls from the multiplex PCR reads with MiXCR, one row per CDR3 protein. The sample includes about 350,000 distinct CDR3 sequences, 16% of them seen just once. Time point defined: newly diagnosed GD, antithyroid drugs for less than 3 months. After RNA was extracted from PBMCs, the TCR library was made from it. The patients included were those that came from an endocrinology department in Xi'an, China. The V gene end was trimmed by 10 bases and the J gene end by 2 bases; junction bases not matched to a gene: 5. The CDR3 is made up of 13 amino acids. The germline gives CDR1 MNHNS, CDR2 SASEGT. This clonotype was detected a few times. What it binds is unknown. Separately, the same data were catalogued under a study of T cells in Graves' hyperthyroidism and ophthalmopathy. In that study: For Graves' hyperthyroidism to be stable, ophthalmopathy could not progress within 18 months.

The V and J genes are TRBV6-1 and TRBJ2-3; 8 bases align to TRBD1. The source of this sequence is a man in his forties with Graves disease. The source was peripheral blood mononuclear cells (PBMCs), collected at new diagnosis, from a patient treated with antithyroid drugs. In DNA form, the CDR3 reads TGTGCCATCACGGACAGGGCCACAGATACGCAGTATTTT. Translation: CAITDRATDTQYF.